This T cell receptor (beta chain) stems from a study of tumor-infiltrating lymphocytes in primary liver carcinoma. Out of unsorted whole blood came the blood RNA, and germline DNA was extracted as well. A primer matching the constant region was used to make TCR beta cDNA from 500 to 650 ng of total RNA. Sequencing libraries for TCR beta derived from three nested multiplex PCR rounds that used slightly modified ARM-PCR. Both of the initial two PCR rounds ran for roughly 11 cycles and employed TRBV1-TRBV30 forward primers alongside a C-beta reverse primer. TCRdb fed the multiplex PCR reads into MiXCR, producing one record per CDR3 protein. The top ten clones hold about 7.1% of a sample with about 200,000 distinct CDR3 sequences, approximately 65% of them seen once. Details on this clonotype: The antigen is unknown. Just one base apart from a much larger clone, this may be a read error.

Notes on the study in general: Tumors reached a significantly greater top-250-clone fraction than blood did (p = 0.039).

In germline, CDR1 is MNHNS, CDR2 SASEGT. This CDR3 region has 14 residues. The chain employs TRBV6-1 and TRBJ2-5; weak D call: TRBD1 (5 bases). This TCR was sampled from a woman aged 55 to 70 with primary liver carcinoma and hepatitis B virus infection. Sample: peripheral blood. The CDR3 region is CTSSLDKLQETQYF. CDR3 coding DNA: TGTACCAGCAGCTTGGACAAACTCCAAGAGACCCAGTACTTC.